This T cell receptor (beta chain) was found in a study of memory CD4+ T cells and cytomegalovirus serostatus. V lost 4 bases and J lost 6, with 11 bases in between. The CDR3 extends over 13 amino acids. Germline CDR1 is SEHNR and CDR2 is FQNEAQ (reference sequence). The sort gate was single viable CD3+CD4+CD8-CD45RO+ cells for memory CD4+ T cells. Serum IgG to CMV pp150, pp28, p38 and p52 defined serostatus. Positive selection with CD4 microbeads enriched total CD4+ T cells. For this clone: Its antigen is undetermined.

Study findings and constraints: CD4+ memory repertoires contained about two fifths of the 164 reported CMV TCRbeta sequences.

Authors' analysis steps: Out-of-frame sequences were removed, leaving a few million distinct TCRbeta sequences. Data came from immunoSEQ multiplex PCR; TCRdb stores just in-frame clones and leaves some out. V and J calls and clone size are as listed in that table; D and trimming were resolved from the DNA. Here the sample spans 56,000 or so clones, 82% being singletons. The chain uses TRBV7-9 and TRBJ2-3, with D possibly TRBD2 on 5 matching bases. The sequenced material came from memory CD4+ T cells from blood. The TCR originated in an adult in good health and CMV-seronegative. DNA for the CDR3: TGTGCCAGCAGCTCGAGAGGGCCCGATACGCAGTATTTT. Translating it yields CASSSRGPDTQYF.